The 12 T cell receptor beta chains listed next were all sequenced from one sample in a study of T cell repertoires and HLA-DP antigens. Profiled with immunoSEQ multiplex PCR; TCRdb holds only in-frame clones, not every one. The sample has more than 90,000 clones; roughly 92% are singletons. Their antigen targets remain unknown. Specimen: CD4+ T cells from PBMCs. All receptors derive from a woman aged 18-30 years in good health and CMV-seronegative.

The chain combines TRBV25-1 with TRBJ2-7, with D uncertain. This CDR3 contains 14 residues. Looked up from germline, CDR1 is MGHDK and CDR2 is SYGVNS. V lost 4 bases to trimming and J lost 9 bases, with 19 bases between them. CDR3 sequence reads: CASSGRQRFSGQYF. The CDR3 region has the DNA TGTGCCAGCAGTGGCCGTCAGCGTTTTTCCGGGCAGTACTTC.

This chain connects TRBV6-5 to TRBJ1-6; no clear D gene. V lost 2 bases, J lost 10 bases, and 12 bases lay in between. CDR3 length: 14 residues. CDR1 is MNHEY and CDR2 is SVGAGI in the germline V gene. CDR3 sequence: CASSYKVVGSPLHF. The CDR3 DNA follows: TGTGCCAGCAGTTACAAGGTCGTTGGCTCACCCCTCCACTTT.

The chain links TRBV30 to TRBJ1-5; 7 bases are a match to TRBD1. The CDR3 is 12 residues long. The germline gives CDR1 GTSNPN, CDR2 SVGIG (reference sequence). Germline trimming cut 5 bases from V and 4 bases from J; bases unmatched to any gene: 2. CDR3 sequence reads: CAWDRENQPQHF. As DNA, the CDR3 is TGTGCCTGGGACAGGGAAAATCAGCCCCAGCATTTT.

The gene calls are TRBV7-9 and TRBJ2-5; D perhaps matches TRBD2 (5 bases). This CDR3 is 18 amino acids long. With 1 base removed from V and 7 bases from J, the gap between germline ends came to 25 bases. CDR1 SEHNR and CDR2 FQNEAQ come from the germline V gene (reference sequence). CDR3: CASSLEVRRITGTGTQYF. For the CDR3, the DNA is TGTGCCAGCAGCTTAGAGGTCCGGAGGATAACTGGAACTGGGACCCAGTACTTC.

V gene TRBV2 combines with J gene TRBJ2-3; no definite D call. This CDR3 contains 15 residues. Trimming stripped 6 bases from V and 3 bases from J, with 16 bases between. Germline V gene sequence: CDR1 SNHLY, CDR2 FYNNEI. The CDR3 here is CASRRWGSVTDTQYF. The CDR3 nucleotides are TGTGCCAGCAGACGATGGGGTTCGGTGACAGATACGCAGTATTTT. The whole variable domain, filled in from reference TRBV2 and TRBJ2-3, reads EPEVTQTPSHQVTQMGQEVILRCVPISNHLYFYWYRQILGQKVEFLVSFYNNEISEKSEIFDDQFSVERPDGSNFTLKIRSTKLEDSAMYFCASRRWGSVTDTQYFGPGTRLTVL.

The sample holds one count of this clone. The chain carries TRBV6-5 and TRBJ1-6; 11 bases are shared with TRBD1. Germline lookup yields CDR1 MNHEY and CDR2 SVGAGI. The CDR3 length is 15 residues. The V and J ends lost 4 bases and 8 bases, in that order; junction bases with no gene match: 4. The CDR3 DNA is TGTGCCAGCAGTTCCGGGACAGGGGGACATTCACCCCTCCACTTT. The encoded protein is CASSSGTGGHSPLHF.

The V gene is TRBV15, the J gene TRBJ2-1; D uncertain. Per the germline V gene, CDR1 is LNHNV and CDR2 is YYDKDF (reference sequence). The CDR3 totals 12 residues. The V end lost 0 bases, the J end lost 9 bases, and 6 bases lay between the germline ends. The CDR3 here is CATSRDTREQFF. The DNA for the CDR3 is TGTGCCACCAGCAGAGATACCCGTGAGCAGTTCTTC.

This chain links TRBV6-6 with TRBJ2-5; D might be TRBD1 (6 bases). Germline V lookup: CDR1 MNHNY, CDR2 SVGAGI (reference sequence). The CDR3 covers 14 residues. V lost 4 bases and J lost 2, with 11 bases in between. This chain's CDR3 is CASSSGQVQETQYF. The DNA for the CDR3 is TGTGCCAGCAGTTCGGGACAAGTACAAGAGACCCAGTACTTC.

In this sample, this clone turned up a few times. The chain links TRBV5-4 to TRBJ2-3; D not resolved. The length of the CDR3 is 13 residues. V was clipped by 4 bases and J by 2 bases, with 8 bases between them. Germline assignment: CDR1 SGHNT and CDR2 YYREEE (reference sequence). DNA for the CDR3: TGTGCCAGCAGCCGGACGATCACAGATACGCAGTATTTT. Protein product: CASSRTITDTQYF.

The J gene is TRBJ2-1, the V gene TRBV7-9; D is ambiguous. The CDR3 loop spans 11 amino acids. Per germline, CDR1 SEHNR and CDR2 FQNEAQ (reference sequence). V lost 1 base and J lost 6, with 1 base in between. CDR3 in amino acids: CASSLVNEQFF. DNA of the CDR3: TGTGCCAGCAGCTTAGTCAATGAGCAGTTCTTC.

The rearrangement uses TRBV19 and TRBJ1-2; the D gene is possibly TRBD1 (5 bases). The CDR3 sequence is 15 residues long. V gave up 5 bases and J gave up 2 bases, with 15 bases separating them. Germline V gene data show CDR1 as LNHDA and CDR2 as SQIVND (reference sequence). CDR3 amino acids: CASSVQIRGNYGYTF. CDR3 bases: TGTGCCAGTAGTGTACAGATTCGGGGGAACTATGGCTACACCTTC.

V gene TRBV25-1 combines with J gene TRBJ1-2, with a tentative D call TRBD1 (6 bases). V lost 4 bases and J 8 bases, leaving 17 bases between the germline ends. The germline V gene encodes CDR1 MGHDK and CDR2 SYGVNS. The CDR3 runs to 14 residues. In DNA form, the CDR3 reads TGTGCCAGCAGTGCTCAGGGACACCTTTTCGGCTACACCTTC. Its translation: CASSAQGHLFGYTF.